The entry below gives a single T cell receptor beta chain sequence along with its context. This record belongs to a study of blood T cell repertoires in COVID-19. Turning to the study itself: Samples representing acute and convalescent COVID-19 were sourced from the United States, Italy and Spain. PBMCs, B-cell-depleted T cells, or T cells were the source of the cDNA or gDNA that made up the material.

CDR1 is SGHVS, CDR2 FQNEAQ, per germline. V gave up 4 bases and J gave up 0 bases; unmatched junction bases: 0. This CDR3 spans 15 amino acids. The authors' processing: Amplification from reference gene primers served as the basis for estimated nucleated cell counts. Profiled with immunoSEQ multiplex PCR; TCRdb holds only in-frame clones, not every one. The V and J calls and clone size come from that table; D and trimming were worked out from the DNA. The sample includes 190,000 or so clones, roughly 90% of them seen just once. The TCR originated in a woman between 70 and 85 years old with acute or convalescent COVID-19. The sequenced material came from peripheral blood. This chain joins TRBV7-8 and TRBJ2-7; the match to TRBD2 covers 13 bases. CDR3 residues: CASSWTSGGSYEQYF. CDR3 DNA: TGTGCCAGCAGCTGGACTAGCGGGGGCTCCTACGAGCAGTACTTC.